The entry below gives a single T cell receptor beta chain sequence along with its context. The data were obtained in a study of T cell changes during pregnancy in multiple sclerosis. Looked up from germline, CDR1 is SGHRS and CDR2 is YFSETQ. V was trimmed by 6 bases and J by 5 bases, leaving 15 bases between them. The CDR3 has 14 residues. TCRdb keeps only in-frame clones here, not all; method: immunoSEQ multiplex PCR. The sample includes tens of thousands of clones, around 90% of them seen just once. The sample here was peripheral blood, taken in the first trimester of pregnancy. The clonotype originates from a female donor with multiple sclerosis, enrolled in a pregnancy study. The V and J genes are TRBV5-1 and TRBJ2-1; tentatively, D is TRBD2 (5 bases). Written as DNA, the CDR3 is TGCGCCAGCAAGGATGGAGCGGTTAACAATGAGCAGTTCTTC. Residues: CASKDGAVNNEQFF.